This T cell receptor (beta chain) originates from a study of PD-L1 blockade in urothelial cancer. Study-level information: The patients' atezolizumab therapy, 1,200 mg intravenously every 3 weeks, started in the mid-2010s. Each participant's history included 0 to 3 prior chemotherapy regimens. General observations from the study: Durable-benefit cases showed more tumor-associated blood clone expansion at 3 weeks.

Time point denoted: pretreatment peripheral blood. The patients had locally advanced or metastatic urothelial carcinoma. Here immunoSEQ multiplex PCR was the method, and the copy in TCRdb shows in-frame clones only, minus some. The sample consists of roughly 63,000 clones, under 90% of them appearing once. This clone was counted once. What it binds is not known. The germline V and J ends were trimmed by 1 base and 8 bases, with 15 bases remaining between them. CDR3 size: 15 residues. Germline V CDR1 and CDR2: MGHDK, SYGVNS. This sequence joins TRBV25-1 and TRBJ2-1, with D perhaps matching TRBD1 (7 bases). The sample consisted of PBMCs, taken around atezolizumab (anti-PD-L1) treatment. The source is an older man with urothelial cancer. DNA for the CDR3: TGTGCCAGCAGTGAATCCGGCCAGGGGGGCCATGAGCAGTTCTTC. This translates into CASSESGQGGHEQFF.